The 19 T cell receptor beta chains below all came from one sample that was sequenced in a study of glioma-infiltrating T cells after dendritic cell vaccination. Assay used: immunoSEQ multiplex PCR; TCRdb lists only in-frame clones, some missing. The table has tens of thousands of clones, approximately 80% seen once. The sample here was blood, taken before dendritic cell vaccination. The source of these receptors is a human donor with glioblastoma.

The chain recombines TRBV13 with TRBJ1-4; 7 positions agree with TRBD1. The CDR3 runs to 16 residues. The junction had 16 bases not matched to a gene; V was cut back by 4 bases and J by 11 bases. Per germline, CDR1 PRHDT and CDR2 FYEKMQ (reference sequence). The CDR3 sequence: CASSWRQGLTPGKLFF. CDR3 DNA: TGTGCCAGCAGCTGGAGACAGGGTTTAACCCCTGGGAAACTGTTTTTT.

This chain's CDR3 is CASSLRNAGETQYF. The CDR3 DNA follows: TGTGCCAGCAGCTTACGAAATGCCGGAGAGACCCAGTACTTC. V gene TRBV7-3 combines with J gene TRBJ2-5; D unresolved. Trimming removed 2 bases from V and 4 bases from J, with 11 bases in between. CDR3 length: 14 residues. The germline gives CDR1 SGHTA, CDR2 FQGTGA.

The chain carries TRBV9 and TRBJ2-5; TRBD2 might be the D (6 bases). This CDR3 has 13 residues. The ends were cut back, 7 bases at V and 3 bases at J, with 13 bases in the middle. CDR1 and CDR2 (germline): SGDLS, YYNGEE. The CDR3 bases are TGTGCCAGCGGGGGGACGGAGAAAGAGACCCAGTACTTC. Translation gives CASGGTEKETQYF.

DNA of the CDR3: TGTGCCAGCAGCCCCACAGGGGCCACCGGAACCTTC. Its protein is CASSPTGATGTF. This chain links TRBV6-5 with TRBJ1-2; 7 positions match TRBD1. V was pared by 6 bases and J by 14 bases, with 12 bases of the junction left unmatched. The CDR3 totals 12 residues. Germline-derived CDR1 and CDR2 are MNHEY and SVGAGI.

The J gene is TRBJ2-7, the V gene TRBV29-1, with 10 positions matching TRBD2. The CDR3 consists of 14 residues. V was clipped by 4 bases and J by 5 bases; unmatched bases: 8. The germline V gene encodes CDR1 SQVTM and CDR2 ANQGSEA. CDR3 DNA: TGCAGCGTTGCCAGCGGGAGGGCCGGCGACGAGCAGTACGTC. Its protein is CSVASGRAGDEQYV.

The rearrangement uses TRBV10-3 and TRBJ1-1, with 7 bases matching TRBD1. CDR1 and CDR2 (germline): ENHRY, SYGVKD. This CDR3 contains 14 residues. Unmatched junction bases numbered 7, after V lost 7 bases and J lost 2 bases. CDR3 amino acids: CAITRDSANTEAFF. The CDR3, as DNA: TGTGCCATCACCCGGGACAGCGCTAACACTGAAGCTTTCTTT.

This clone was picked up a small number of times. V is TRBV7-9 and J is TRBJ2-7; 8 bases align to TRBD1. The CDR3 runs to 13 residues. J gave up 5 bases and V 4 bases, and 4 bases lay outside the gene matches. Germline CDR1 is SEHNR and CDR2 is FQNEAQ (reference sequence). CDR3 protein: CASSWGQVNEQYF. As DNA, the CDR3 is TGTGCCAGCAGCTGGGGACAGGTAAACGAGCAGTACTTC.

The chain uses TRBV30 and TRBJ1-1; D unclear. Trimming stripped 6 bases from V and 1 base from J, with 15 bases between. In germline, CDR1 is GTSNPN, CDR2 SVGIG (reference sequence). The CDR3 extends over 14 amino acids. The CDR3 coding sequence is TGTGCCTGCCCGAGGCAGCCAGAGAACACTGAAGCTTTCTTT. Translated, it gives CACPRQPENTEAFF.

The chain joins TRBV10-3 to TRBJ2-1; weak D call: TRBD2 (6 bases). V shed 4 bases and J shed 10 bases, with 23 bases lying between them. Looked up from germline, CDR1 is ENHRY and CDR2 is SYGVKD. This CDR3 contains 16 residues. The CDR3 loop reads CAISGEKAGPTGEQFF. In DNA form, the CDR3 reads TGTGCCATCAGTGGGGAAAAGGCGGGACCAACGGGCGAGCAGTTCTTC.

V gene TRBV6-1 combines with J gene TRBJ2-1; 10 nucleotides agree with TRBD2. This CDR3 has 14 amino acids. Germline CDR1 reads MNHNS; CDR2 reads SASEGT. Losses at the gene ends were 8 bases for V and 10 bases for J; bases not matched to a gene: 11. Here the CDR3 DNA reads TGTGCCAGCCATCTAGCGGGGGCTTCGGGGGAGCAGTTCTTC. This gives the protein CASHLAGASGEQFF.

The chain joins TRBV19 to TRBJ2-1, with D maybe TRBD1 (5 bases). The CDR3 spans 14 residues. Trimming stripped 1 base from V and 10 bases from J, with 14 bases between. In germline, CDR1 is LNHDA, CDR2 SQIVND (reference sequence). The CDR3: CASSIVPVRGEQFF. For the CDR3, the DNA is TGTGCCAGTAGTATAGTCCCCGTTAGGGGCGAGCAGTTCTTC.

This clone was seen once. This chain links TRBV10-3 with TRBJ1-2; 11 bases fit TRBD1. This CDR3 region has 14 residues. V was pared by 11 bases and J by 2 bases, with 7 bases of the junction left unmatched. The germline CDR1 and CDR2 sequences are ENHRY and SYGVKD. The chain's CDR3 is CAFRGDRGNYGYTF. Written as DNA, the CDR3 is TGTGCCTTCCGTGGGGACAGGGGGAACTATGGCTACACCTTC.

CDR3 in DNA: TGTGCCAGCAGCCCTACTAGCGATGAGCAGTTCTTC. This translates into CASSPTSDEQFF. The chain carries TRBV6-5 and TRBJ2-1; 7 bases map to TRBD2. This CDR3 contains 12 residues. J gave up 8 bases and V 6 bases, and 4 bases lay outside the gene matches. In germline, CDR1 is MNHEY, CDR2 SVGAGI.

V and J are TRBV18 and TRBJ2-7; 7 nucleotides match TRBD2. Germline V gene data show CDR1 as KGHSH and CDR2 as LQKENI. The ends lost 1 base at V and 1 base at J; junction bases unmatched: 10. The CDR3 loop spans 17 amino acids. The DNA for the CDR3 is TGTGCCAGCTCACCACAGGGCGCGGGGGTTGGGTCCTACGAGCAGTACTTC. Encoded protein: CASSPQGAGVGSYEQYF.

The rearrangement links TRBV6-6 to TRBJ1-2; D remains ambiguous. The CDR3 length is 13 residues. The germline V and J ends were trimmed by 8 bases and 2 bases, with 12 bases remaining between them. Germline loops: CDR1 MNHNY, CDR2 SVGAGI (reference sequence). CDR3 loop: CASGREENYGYTF. The CDR3 bases are TGTGCCAGCGGGAGGGAGGAGAACTATGGCTACACCTTC.

The CDR3 reads CASSYKQGREQYV. CDR3 sequence (DNA): TGTGCCAGCAGTTATAAACAGGGGCGCGAGCAGTACGTC. This chain joins TRBV28 and TRBJ2-7, with TRBD1 identical over 7 bases. CDR1 and CDR2 from the germline V gene are MDHEN and SYDVKM. V gave up 4 bases and J gave up 6 bases; unmatched junction bases: 6. The CDR3 has 13 residues.

The rearrangement joins TRBV5-1 to TRBJ2-7; maybe TRBD2 (6 bases). Germline assignment: CDR1 SGHRS and CDR2 YFSETQ. This CDR3 is built from 15 residues. CDR3 protein: CASSGGEVPSYEQYV. CDR3 coding DNA: TGTGCCAGCAGCGGCGGGGAGGTCCCCTCCTACGAGCAGTACGTC.

The V and J genes are TRBV27 and TRBJ2-7; a weak D match, TRBD1 (6 bases). Germline CDR1 MNHEY, CDR2 SMNVEV (reference sequence). This CDR3 comprises 14 residues. V was shortened by 5 bases and J by 3 bases, with 14 bases between the two germline ends. The CDR3 is CASSPQGAGYEQYF. In nucleotides, the CDR3 is TGTGCCAGCAGTCCACAGGGAGCAGGCTACGAGCAGTACTTC.

This clone occurred once. V usage is TRBV10-3 and J usage is TRBJ1-2, with D possibly TRBD1 on 5 matching bases. Deletions cut 0 bases from V and 2 bases from J, with 10 bases between. The CDR3 spans 15 residues. Germline V gene sequence: CDR1 ENHRY, CDR2 SYGVKD. The CDR3: CAISESGQLNYGYTF. The CDR3 DNA reads as TGTGCCATCAGTGAGTCGGGGCAGCTGAACTATGGCTACACCTTC.